This T cell receptor (beta chain) emerged from a study of blood T cell repertoires in COVID-19. For the study at large: Material from acute and convalescent COVID-19 was sourced from the United States, Italy and Spain. T cells, B-cell-depleted T cells, or PBMCs supplied cDNA or gDNA.

The CDR3 has 15 residues. Germline CDR1 is SGHDN and CDR2 is FVKESK. Trimming pared 0 bases from V and 4 bases from J, leaving 10 bases between. Per the study methods: Nucleated cell number was recorded as an estimate derived from reference gene primer amplification. The data were produced by immunoSEQ multiplex PCR, yet TCRdb's version contains in-frame clones alone and is incomplete. V and J calls and clone size are as listed in that table; D and trimming were resolved from the DNA. In the table there are about 270,000 clones, 84% of which are singletons. The sequencing sample was made of peripheral blood. V is TRBV14 and J is TRBJ1-3; no clear D. The clonotype comes from a human donor in a cohort sampled during active COVID-19. The CDR3 nucleotides read TGTGCCAGCAGCCAAGATCGGGGTCCGGGAAACACCATATATTTT. Its translation: CASSQDRGPGNTIYF.